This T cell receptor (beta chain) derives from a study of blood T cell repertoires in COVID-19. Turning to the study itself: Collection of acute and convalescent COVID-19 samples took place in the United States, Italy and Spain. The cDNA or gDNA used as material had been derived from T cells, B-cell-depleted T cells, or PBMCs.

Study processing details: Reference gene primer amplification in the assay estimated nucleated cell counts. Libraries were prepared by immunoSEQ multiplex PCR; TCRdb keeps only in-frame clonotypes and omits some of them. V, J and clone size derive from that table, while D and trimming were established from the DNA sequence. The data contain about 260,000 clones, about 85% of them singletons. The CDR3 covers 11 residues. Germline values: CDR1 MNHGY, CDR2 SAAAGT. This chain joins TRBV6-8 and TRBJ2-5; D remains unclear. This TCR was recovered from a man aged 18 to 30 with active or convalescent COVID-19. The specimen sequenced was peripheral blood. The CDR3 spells CDCREAETQYF. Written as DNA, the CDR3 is TGTGATTGTCGCGAGGCAGAGACCCAGTACTTC.